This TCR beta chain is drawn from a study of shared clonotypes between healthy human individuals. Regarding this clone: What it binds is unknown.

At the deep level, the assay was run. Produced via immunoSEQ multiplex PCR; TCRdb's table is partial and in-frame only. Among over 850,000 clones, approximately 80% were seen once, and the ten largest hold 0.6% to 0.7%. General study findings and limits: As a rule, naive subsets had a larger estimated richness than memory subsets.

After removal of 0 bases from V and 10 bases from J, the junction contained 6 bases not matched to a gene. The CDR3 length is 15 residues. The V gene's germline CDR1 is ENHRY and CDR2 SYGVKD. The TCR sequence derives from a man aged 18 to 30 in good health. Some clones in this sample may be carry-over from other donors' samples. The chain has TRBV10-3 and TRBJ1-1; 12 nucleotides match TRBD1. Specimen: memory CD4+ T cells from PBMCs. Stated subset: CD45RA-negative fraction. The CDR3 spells CAISESGQGAGAAFF. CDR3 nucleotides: TGTGCCATCAGTGAGTCGGGACAGGGGGCCGGCGCAGCTTTCTTT.